The entry below gives a single T cell receptor beta chain sequence along with its context. The table lists this clonotype with a count of one. The antigen it recognizes is unknown. No per-base quality is available; no much larger clone lies one base away. Support from one read is weak. TCR repertoires of sorted CD4+ and CD8+ blood T cells from severe aplastic anemia patients and healthy subjects were deep-sequenced in the study. Ficoll-Paque density gradient centrifugation was used to isolate peripheral blood mononuclear cells. CD4+ and CD8+ T cells were sorted by FACS or magnetic beads before DNA extraction. The sample is drawn from a study of CD8+CD57+ T cells in acquired aplastic anemia (dated by TCRdb to 2016 to 2019). Some background on the complete study: On average, sorted CD4+ and CD8+ cells yielded 3.2 ug of extracted DNA, with a range of about 0.17 to 27.4 ug. Healthy donor samples averaged about 9.9 million reads for CD4+ and around 12 million for CD8+ cells. What the study reported, not specific to this receptor: Although some 28 CD8+ CDR3 sequences were shared by patients and controls, these sequences appeared highly expressed in patients and within the immunodominant clones of patients. No significant difference in CD8+ Simpson's diversity was found between patients and healthy controls (P=0.060).

Profiling of TCR beta VDJ combinations and CDR3 sequences used genomic DNA as the template. An Illumina HiSeq 2000 was the platform used for TCR repertoire sequencing. The paper's data handling went like this. TRBV/TRBJ rearrangement plots, CDR3 size and DJ length profiles, and Simpson's diversity index were used to assess repertoires. The most abundant DNA sequence in the deep sequencing data was taken as the immunodominant clone. CDR3 amino acid sequences were screened for sharing across subjects and were compared with published repertoires and the VDJdb database. TCRdb reworked the public reads: Q25 trimming with fastp, MiXCR clone assembly, productive beta chains retained. CDR3 protein sequences are deduplicated, and each keeps its most common genes and DNA. TCRdb assigned the V and J calls; the authors' analysis was not used. This sample comprises 150,000 to 200,000 distinct CDR3 sequences, 50% to 75% of them detected only once. The top ten clonotypes cover roughly 42% of the sample.

The source of this sequence is a human donor in good health. The sample comprised sorted CD4+, CD8+, or CD8+CD57+ T cells (not recorded which) from PBMCs.

The CDR3 sequence is CATSRETAPQHF. In nucleotide form, the sequence is TGTGCCACCAGCAGAGAGACCGCCCCCCAGCATTTT. The chain is made from TRBV15 and TRBJ1-5, with the D gene uncertain. The germline V gene encodes CDR1 LNHNV and CDR2 YYDKDF (reference sequence). Trimming removed 0 bases from V and 10 bases from J, leaving 7 bases between the germline ends. Including cysteine and phenylalanine, the CDR3 has 12 amino acids. Only CDR3 DNA remains: 36 bases, in frame from the first base.